This TCR beta chain was sequenced during a study of graft-versus-host responses after intestinal transplantation. General study findings and limits: GvH clones were identified in recipient marrow, with some first appearing in ileum or blood. Allografts of one patient group, those with graft-donor T cell macrochimerism, had high graft-versus-host to host-versus-graft clonal ratios.

Concerning this clone itself: As yet, its antigen is unknown.

With 5 bases removed from V and 4 bases from J, the gap between germline ends came to 10 bases. Germline-derived CDR1 and CDR2 are SGHTA and FQGTGA. CDR3 length: 13 residues. Repertoires were generated with immunoSEQ multiplex PCR, while TCRdb's copy carries only in-frame clones and drops some. The sample records 77,000 or so clones, approximately 93% being singletons. This specimen consisted of unstimulated CD8+ T cells sorted from spleen or lymph node cells, obtained before intestinal transplant. This TCR came from a human donor who received an intestinal transplant. This chain joins TRBV7-3 and TRBJ2-3; D is perhaps TRBD1 (6 bases). Written as DNA, the CDR3 is TGTGCCAGCAGCCCCCACAGGGCAGATACGCAGTATTTT. This encodes CASSPHRADTQYF.